Following are 29 T cell receptor beta chains from one sample sequenced in a study of T cell responses to AZD1222 COVID-19 vaccine. Generated by immunoSEQ multiplex PCR, the TCRdb table keeps only in-frame clones and is missing some. The sample records 140,000 or so clones, around 92% being singletons. The sample consisted of peripheral blood, taken after recovery from COVID-19. The receptors here all came from an adult who had recovered from COVID-19.

The chain recombines TRBV3-1 (or the pseudogene TRBV3-2) with TRBJ2-7; possibly TRBD1 for D (6 bases). CDR3 length: 14 residues. Germline V gene data show CDR1 as LGHDT and CDR2 as YNNKEL (reference sequence). The V end was cut by 5 bases, the J end by 0 bases, with 11 bases between. CDR3 sequence (DNA): TGTGCCAGCAGCTTCGACAGGAGCTCCTACGAGCAGTACTTC. This sequence encodes CASSFDRSSYEQYF.

V and J are TRBV2 and TRBJ1-1; 7 bases line up with TRBD1. CDR3 length: 16 amino acids. The V gene end was trimmed by 6 bases and the J gene end by 2 bases; junction bases not matched to a gene: 12. Germline V gene sequence: CDR1 SNHLY, CDR2 FYNNEI. The CDR3 reads CASSWDSLTLNTEAFF. CDR3 in DNA: TGTGCCAGCAGCTGGGACAGCCTAACTTTAAACACTGAAGCTTTCTTT.

CDR3 sequence: CASSLARASFAEAFF. The CDR3 region has the DNA TGTGCCAGCAGCTTAGCGAGGGCGTCTTTCGCTGAAGCTTTCTTT. The V call is TRBV11-2, the J call TRBJ1-1; D gene uncertain. The V end lost 1 base, the J end lost 6 bases, and 15 bases lay between the germline ends. This CDR3 contains 15 residues. Germline V lookup: CDR1 SGHAT, CDR2 FQNNGV. Combining the CDR3 with reference TRBV11-2 and TRBJ1-1 gives the whole variable domain EAGVAQSPRYKIIEKRQSVAFWCNPISGHATLYWYQQILGQGPKLLIQFQNNGVVDDSQLPKDRFSAERLKGVDSTLKIQPAKLEDSAVYLCASSLARASFAEAFFGQGTRLTVV.

V gene TRBV7-2 combines with J gene TRBJ2-7; the D gene is possibly TRBD2 (6 bases). Germline lookup yields CDR1 SGHTA and CDR2 FQGNSA. Trimming took off 1 base at V and 0 bases at J, with 13 bases between the two ends. The CDR3 is 16 amino acids. CDR3 nucleotides: TGTGCCAGCAGCTTAGGTTTAGGGAGGTACTCCTACGAGCAGTACTTC. Encoded protein: CASSLGLGRYSYEQYF.

V is TRBV19 and J is TRBJ1-5, with D unresolved. Germline V CDR1 and CDR2: LNHDA, SQIVND (reference sequence). Trimming pared 4 bases from V and 0 bases from J, leaving 7 bases between. CDR3 length: 14 amino acids. The CDR3 bases are TGTGCCAGTAGTACATACACTAGCAATCAGCCCCAGCATTTT. Protein product: CASSTYTSNQPQHF.

V and J are TRBV5-6 and TRBJ2-7, with 10 positions matching TRBD2. The CDR3 has 13 amino acids. Per germline, CDR1 SGHDT and CDR2 YYEEEE. This chain's CDR3 is CAGGASGSYEQYF. In nucleotides, the CDR3 is TGTGCGGGCGGCGCTAGCGGGAGCTACGAGCAGTACTTC.

J is TRBJ2-1 and V is TRBV12-3 or TRBV12-4; TRBD1 matches at 9 bases. The CDR3 runs 12 residues. V lost 10 bases to trimming and J lost 7 bases; unmatched junction nucleotides: 5. The CDR3 spells CATQQGANEQFF. CDR3 coding DNA: TGTGCCACCCAACAGGGGGCAAATGAGCAGTTCTTC.

This clone turned up a few times. CDR3 nucleotide sequence: TGTGCCAGCAGCCCCAATCAGGGAGAGCAGTACTTC. Protein product: CASSPNQGEQYF. V gene TRBV13 combines with J gene TRBJ2-7; D might be TRBD1 (5 bases). The V end was cut by 5 bases, the J end by 7 bases, with 12 bases between. Germline values: CDR1 PRHDT, CDR2 FYEKMQ (reference sequence). The CDR3 is 12 amino acids.

The V and J genes are TRBV5-1 and TRBJ2-7; 9 nucleotides line up with TRBD1. The CDR3 length is 14 residues. With V trimmed by 2 bases and J by 6 bases, 6 bases remained unmatched. CDR1 and CDR2 from the germline V gene are SGHRS and YFSETQ. The CDR3 sequence: CASSLRTGDSEQYF. DNA of the CDR3: TGCGCCAGCAGCTTAAGGACAGGGGACTCCGAGCAGTACTTC.

CDR3 sequence reads: CASLGGAGTGELFF. The CDR3 DNA is TGTGCCTCCCTAGGGGGGGCCGGCACCGGGGAGCTGTTTTTT. This chain connects TRBV10-3 to TRBJ2-2; D is perhaps TRBD2 (7 bases). Germline V lookup: CDR1 ENHRY, CDR2 SYGVKD. The V gene lost 11 bases and the J gene lost 4 bases, with 17 bases spanning the gap. This CDR3 comprises 14 residues.

The V gene is TRBV29-1, the J gene TRBJ2-7; D call uncertain. Trimming cost V 4 bases and J 1 base, with 8 bases left between them. The CDR3 has 12 amino acids. Per germline, CDR1 SQVTM and CDR2 ANQGSEA. The CDR3 nucleotides are TGCAGCGTTGTAGACACATCCTACGAGCAGTACTTC. It yields the protein CSVVDTSYEQYF.

The V and J genes are TRBV15 and TRBJ1-5, with TRBD1 matching 11 bases. Germline-derived CDR1 and CDR2 are LNHNV and YYDKDF (reference sequence). Trimming took 3 bases from V and 6 from J; bases not matched to a gene: 7. The length of the CDR3 is 16 residues. DNA of the CDR3: TGTGCCACCAGCAGTGGAGGACAGGGGGCCATTCAGCCCCAGCATTTT. Translating gives CATSSGGQGAIQPQHF.

This chain connects TRBV10-2 to TRBJ2-3; TRBD1 aligns across 10 bases. Germline V gives CDR1 WSHSY, CDR2 SAAADI. Unmatched junction bases numbered 3, after V lost 5 bases and J lost 4 bases. The CDR3 is made up of 14 amino acids. In nucleotides, the CDR3 is TGCGCCAGCAGTTCGACAGGGGGCGCAGATACGCAGTATTTT. Amino acid sequence: CASSSTGGADTQYF.

The rearrangement joins TRBV2 to TRBJ1-4, with D possibly being TRBD1 (5 bases). In germline, CDR1 is SNHLY, CDR2 FYNNEI. The CDR3 runs to 15 residues. Trimming cost V 2 bases and J 6 bases, with 13 bases left between them. CDR3 residues: CASSERGGMDEKLFF. For the CDR3, the DNA is TGTGCCAGCAGTGAAAGGGGAGGAATGGATGAAAAACTGTTTTTT. The full variable domain, rest sourced from reference TRBV2 and TRBJ1-4, is EPEVTQTPSHQVTQMGQEVILRCVPISNHLYFYWYRQILGQKVEFLVSFYNNEISEKSEIFDDQFSVERPDGSNFTLKIRSTKLEDSAMYFCASSERGGMDEKLFFGSGTQLSVL.

The rearrangement uses TRBV7-9 and TRBJ1-1; 8 bases are shared with TRBD1. V was pared by 6 bases and J by 3 bases, with 3 bases of the junction left unmatched. The CDR3 has 13 amino acids. Germline CDR1 and CDR2: SEHNR and FQNEAQ (reference sequence). The CDR3 DNA is TGTGCCAGCAGTTCACAGGGGGACACTGAAGCTTTCTTT. Protein: CASSSQGDTEAFF.

The chain joins TRBV5-4 to TRBJ2-7; 10 nucleotides agree with TRBD2. The V segment lost 3 bases and the J segment 6 bases; nucleotides outside the gene matches: 9. Per germline, CDR1 SGHNT and CDR2 YYREEE (reference sequence). The CDR3 contains 15 residues. The CDR3 DNA reads TGTGCCAGCAGCTCGCCTAGCGGGAGTTTTTCCGAGCAGTACTTC. Translation: CASSSPSGSFSEQYF.

V gene TRBV28 combines with J gene TRBJ2-7; the D gene is possibly TRBD1 (6 bases). The CDR3 consists of 14 residues. V was clipped by 1 base and J by 5 bases, with 12 bases between them. Germline-derived CDR1 and CDR2 are MDHEN and SYDVKM. The CDR3 is CASSLSWTVHEQYF. The CDR3 DNA follows: TGTGCCAGCAGTTTATCTTGGACAGTCCACGAGCAGTACTTC.

V usage is TRBV28 and J usage is TRBJ1-5; the D gene is possibly TRBD1 (5 bases). The ends were cut back, 2 bases at V and 4 bases at J, with 15 bases in the middle. The germline V gene encodes CDR1 MDHEN and CDR2 SYDVKM. The CDR3 extends over 16 amino acids. DNA for the CDR3: TGTGCCAGCAGTTTAAGTGGGGCGCGAAGAAATCAGCCCCAGCATTTT. Translation gives CASSLSGARRNQPQHF.

The chain is built from TRBV10-1 and TRBJ1-2, with D possibly matching TRBD1 (5 bases). Looked up from germline, CDR1 is WNHNN and CDR2 is SYGVQD (reference sequence). Between the trimmed V and J ends, which lost 6 bases and 7 bases, there was a span of 15 bases. This CDR3 is 13 amino acids long. The CDR3 region is CASSPRTGGGYTF. The CDR3 region has the DNA TGCGCCAGCAGCCCTCGGACCGGGGGTGGCTACACCTTC.

This chain's CDR3 is CASSGTVSGYTF. The CDR3 nucleotides are TGTGCCAGTAGCGGGACAGTTTCTGGCTACACCTTC. The chain carries TRBV19 and TRBJ1-2; 7 bases are a match to TRBD1. This CDR3 is built from 12 residues. Germline CDR1 LNHDA, CDR2 SQIVND (reference sequence). V shed 6 bases, J shed 7 bases, and the junction held 5 bases outside the gene matches. The complete variable domain, with remaining parts taken from reference TRBV19 and TRBJ1-2, reads DGGITQSPKYLFRKEGQNVTLSCEQNLNHDAMYWYRQDPGQGLRLIYYSQIVNDFQKGDIAEGYSVSREKKESFPLTVTSAQKNPTAFYLCASSGTVSGYTFGSGTRLTVV.

The chain recombines TRBV28 with TRBJ1-5; tentative D call: TRBD1 (6 bases). The CDR3 length is 15 residues. Deletions cut 5 bases from V and 2 bases from J, with 13 bases between. Germline-derived CDR1 and CDR2 are MDHEN and SYDVKM. The CDR3, as DNA: TGTGCCAGCAGTGGGGGCTCTAGGGGCAATCAGCCCCAGCATTTT. Its protein is CASSGGSRGNQPQHF.

This sequence joins TRBV28 and TRBJ2-7; no definite D call. The CDR3 sequence is 12 residues long. Germline-derived CDR1 and CDR2 are MDHEN and SYDVKM. V lost 7 bases, J lost 2 bases, and 9 bases lay in between. CDR3 DNA sequence: TGTGCCAGCAAGGCGTTGGCCTACGAGCAGTACTTC. Protein: CASKALAYEQYF.

V and J are TRBV7-3 and TRBJ2-2, with unresolved D. Trimming shortened V by 4 bases and J by 8 bases, and 14 bases separated the two germline ends. Germline CDR1 SGHTA, CDR2 FQGTGA. CDR3 length: 14 residues. CDR3 coding DNA: TGTGCCAGCAGCTCCGGGCCCACCGCTGGGGAGCTGTTTTTT. This sequence encodes CASSSGPTAGELFF.

This chain links TRBV10-1 with TRBJ2-7; 7 bases agree with TRBD2. CDR1 is WNHNN, CDR2 SYGVQD, per germline (reference sequence). This CDR3 spans 13 amino acids. Unmatched junction bases numbered 2, after V lost 0 bases and J lost 6 bases. The CDR3 region has the DNA TGCGCCAGCAGTGAGTCGGGCGGGGGCGAGCAGTACTTC. This encodes CASSESGGGEQYF.

V gene TRBV9 combines with J gene TRBJ1-4, with 7 bases aligning to TRBD1. Germline V CDR1 and CDR2: SGDLS, YYNGEE. This CDR3 spans 14 amino acids. V dropped 0 bases and J dropped 8; count of bases not matched to a gene: 4. This chain's CDR3 is CASSVDRGREKLFF. As DNA, the CDR3 is TGTGCCAGCAGCGTAGACAGGGGCAGGGAAAAACTGTTTTTT.

This chain uses TRBV11-3 with TRBJ2-1, with D possibly being TRBD1 or TRBD2 (5 bases each). The germline gives CDR1 SGHNT, CDR2 YENEEA. This CDR3 contains 13 residues. Trimming stripped 6 bases from V and 11 bases from J, with 17 bases between. DNA for the CDR3: TGTGCCAGCAGTTCCTATCCCAGGGAGAAGCAGTTCTTC. It specifies CASSSYPREKQFF.

The chain links TRBV7-9 to TRBJ1-4; tentatively, D is TRBD1 (5 bases). CDR1 and CDR2 (germline): SEHNR, FQNEAQ (reference sequence). The V and J ends lost 0 bases and 11 bases respectively, with 7 bases between them. The CDR3 covers 12 residues. The CDR3: CASSLAGGKLFF. In DNA, the CDR3 is TGTGCCAGCAGCTTAGCCGGGGGGAAACTGTTTTTT.

The gene calls are TRBV19 and TRBJ1-1; the match to TRBD1 covers 7 bases. CDR3 length equals 15 residues. CDR1 LNHDA and CDR2 SQIVND come from the germline V gene (reference sequence). The V gene end was trimmed by 6 bases and the J gene end by 1 base; junction bases not matched to a gene: 8. The CDR3 DNA reads TGTGCCAGTAGCGGACAGGCCCCCCCGAACACTGAAGCTTTCTTT. This codes for CASSGQAPPNTEAFF.

The rearrangement joins TRBV3-1 (or the pseudogene TRBV3-2) to TRBJ2-5; D tentatively reads TRBD1 or TRBD2 (5 bases each). The CDR3 length is 17 residues. Trimming pared 7 bases from V and 3 bases from J, leaving 24 bases between. Germline CDR1 and CDR2: LGHDT and YNNKEL (reference sequence). The CDR3 nucleotides read TGTGCCAGCACCCAGGGAAGTCGGGAAAGAGATGAAGAGACCCAGTACTTC. This codes for CASTQGSRERDEETQYF.